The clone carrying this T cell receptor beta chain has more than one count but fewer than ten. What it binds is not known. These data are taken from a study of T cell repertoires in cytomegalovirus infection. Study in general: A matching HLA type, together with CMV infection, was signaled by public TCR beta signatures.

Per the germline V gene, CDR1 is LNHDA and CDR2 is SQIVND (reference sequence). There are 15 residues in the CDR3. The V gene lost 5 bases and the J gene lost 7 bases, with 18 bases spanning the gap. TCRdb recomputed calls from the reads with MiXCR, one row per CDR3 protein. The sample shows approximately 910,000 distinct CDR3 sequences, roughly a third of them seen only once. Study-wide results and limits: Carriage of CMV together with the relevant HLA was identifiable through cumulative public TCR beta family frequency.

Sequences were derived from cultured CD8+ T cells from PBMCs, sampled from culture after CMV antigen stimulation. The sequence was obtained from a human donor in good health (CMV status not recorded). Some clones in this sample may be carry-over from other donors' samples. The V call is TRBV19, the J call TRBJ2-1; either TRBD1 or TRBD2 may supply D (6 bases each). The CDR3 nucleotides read TGTGCCAGTAGTTCTCTGGGTGGAGGGGGGAATGAGCAGTTCTTC. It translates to CASSSLGGGGNEQFF.